This T cell receptor beta chain comes out of a study of blood T cell repertoires in COVID-19. As for the study in general: Donors in the United States, Italy and Spain gave samples during acute or convalescent COVID-19. The cDNA or gDNA used as material had been derived from T cells, B-cell-depleted T cells, or PBMCs.

About this clone itself: The sample has other DNA sequences that encode this CDR3 too.

Original data processing: Reference gene primer amplification gave estimated nucleated cell counts. Profiled with immunoSEQ multiplex PCR; TCRdb holds only in-frame clones, not every one. V and J calls and clone size come straight from that table; D and trimming were deduced from the DNA. Of hundreds of thousands of clones listed, approximately 91% are singletons. Germline V gene lookup returns CDR1 SGHTA and CDR2 FQGNSA. The junction had 5 bases not matched to a gene; V was cut back by 3 bases and J by 5 bases. The CDR3 is 14 amino acids. The chain combines TRBV7-2 with TRBJ2-5; 8 bases fit TRBD2. This clonotype was sampled from a man between 40 and 49 years old with acute or convalescent COVID-19. Sample: peripheral blood. CDR3 loop: CASSLSGRGETQYF. The CDR3 DNA reads TGTGCCAGCAGCTTGTCCGGGAGGGGGGAGACCCAGTACTTC.